This T cell receptor (beta chain) was obtained from a study of shared clonotypes between healthy human individuals. Study information: Three plates were used per donor for CD4 naive, three for CD4 memory, two for CD8 naive and one for CD8 memory. The study, taken as a whole, reports: Between several donors, naive CD4 clonotypes were shared at a level of approximately 5%.

Researchers ran the assay at a deep level. The method was immunoSEQ multiplex PCR; TCRdb's version includes in-frame clones alone and lacks a portion of them. Altogether under 700,000 clones are present, approximately 95% being singletons, with the ten largest covering over 0.095%. About this clone: Its antigen is still unknown.

Germline V gene data show CDR1 as MRHNA and CDR2 as SNTAGT. This CDR3 contains 15 residues. J gave up 0 bases and V 3 bases, and 1 base lay outside the gene matches. CD45RO-negative, CCR7-positively selected cells formed the naive CD8 fraction, excluding terminally differentiated effector memory CD45RA+ cells. This clonotype originated in a woman under 40 in good health. The V and J genes are TRBV6-4 and TRBJ2-1; TRBD2 aligns across 8 bases. The source material was naive CD8+ T cells sorted from blood. The CDR3 DNA reads as TGTGCCAGCAGTGAAAGCGGGAGCTCCTACAATGAGCAGTTCTTC. Amino acids: CASSESGSSYNEQFF.